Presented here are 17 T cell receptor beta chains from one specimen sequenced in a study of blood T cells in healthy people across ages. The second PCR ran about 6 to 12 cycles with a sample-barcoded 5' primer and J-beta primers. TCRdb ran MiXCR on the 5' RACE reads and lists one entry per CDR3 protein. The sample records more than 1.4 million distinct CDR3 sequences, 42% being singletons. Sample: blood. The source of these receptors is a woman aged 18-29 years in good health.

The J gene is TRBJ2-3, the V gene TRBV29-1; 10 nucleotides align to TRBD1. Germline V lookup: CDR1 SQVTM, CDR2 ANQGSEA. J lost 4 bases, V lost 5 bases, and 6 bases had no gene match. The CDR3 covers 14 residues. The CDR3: CSVRQGAGADTQYF. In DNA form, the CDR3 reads TGCAGCGTTAGACAGGGGGCAGGAGCAGATACGCAGTATTTT.

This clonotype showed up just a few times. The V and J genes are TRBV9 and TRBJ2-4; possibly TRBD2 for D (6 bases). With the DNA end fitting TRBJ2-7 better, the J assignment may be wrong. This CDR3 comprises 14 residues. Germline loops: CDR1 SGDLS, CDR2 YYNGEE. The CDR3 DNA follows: TGTGCCAGCAGCGTAGTTCCTAGCGCCTACGAGCAGTACTTC. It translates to CASSVVPSAYEQYF.

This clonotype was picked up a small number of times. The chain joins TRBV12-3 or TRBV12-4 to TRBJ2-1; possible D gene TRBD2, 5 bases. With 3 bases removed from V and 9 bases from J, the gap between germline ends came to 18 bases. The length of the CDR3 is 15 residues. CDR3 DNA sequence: TGTGCCAGCAGTTTGGGTTCTAGCCTGTCTTCTGAGCAGTTCTTC. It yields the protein CASSLGSSLSSEQFF.

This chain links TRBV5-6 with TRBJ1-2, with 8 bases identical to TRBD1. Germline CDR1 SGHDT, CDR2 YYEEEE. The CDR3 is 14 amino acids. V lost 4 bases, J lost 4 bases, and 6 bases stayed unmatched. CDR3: CASSADRVPYGYTF. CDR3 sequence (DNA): TGTGCCAGCAGCGCGGACAGGGTTCCCTATGGCTACACCTTC.

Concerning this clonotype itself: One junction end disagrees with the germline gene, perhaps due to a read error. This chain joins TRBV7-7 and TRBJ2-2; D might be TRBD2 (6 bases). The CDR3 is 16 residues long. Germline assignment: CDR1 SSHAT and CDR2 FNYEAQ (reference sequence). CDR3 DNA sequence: TGTGCCAGCAGCCTAGCAGCCGACGGGAGCTCCGGGGAGCTGTTTTTT. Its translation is CASSLAADGSSGELFF.

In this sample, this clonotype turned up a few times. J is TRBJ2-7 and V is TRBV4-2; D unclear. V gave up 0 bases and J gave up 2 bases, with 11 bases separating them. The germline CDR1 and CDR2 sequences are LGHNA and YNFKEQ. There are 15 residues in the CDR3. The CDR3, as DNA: TGTGCCAGCAGCCAAGAGGAAGCTAGTCCCTACGAGCAGTACTTC. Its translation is CASSQEEASPYEQYF.

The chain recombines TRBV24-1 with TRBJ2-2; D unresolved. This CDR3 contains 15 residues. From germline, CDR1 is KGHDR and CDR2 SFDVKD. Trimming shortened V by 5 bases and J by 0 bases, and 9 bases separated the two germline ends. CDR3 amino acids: CATSVSGSNTGELFF. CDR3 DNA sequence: TGTGCCACCAGTGTCTCAGGTTCGAACACCGGGGAGCTGTTTTTT.

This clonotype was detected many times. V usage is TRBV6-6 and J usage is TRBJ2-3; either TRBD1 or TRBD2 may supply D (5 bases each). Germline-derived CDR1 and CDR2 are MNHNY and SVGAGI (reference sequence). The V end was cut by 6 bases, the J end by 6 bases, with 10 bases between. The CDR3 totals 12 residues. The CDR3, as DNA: TGTGCCAGCAGGAGGGGCGCGGATACGCAGTATTTT. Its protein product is CASRRGADTQYF.

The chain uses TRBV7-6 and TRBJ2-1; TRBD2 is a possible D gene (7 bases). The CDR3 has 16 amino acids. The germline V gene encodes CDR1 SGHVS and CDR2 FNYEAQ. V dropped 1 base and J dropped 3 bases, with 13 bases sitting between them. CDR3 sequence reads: CASSLDWGGFYNEQFF. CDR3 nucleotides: TGTGCCAGCAGCTTAGATTGGGGGGGCTTCTACAATGAGCAGTTCTTC.

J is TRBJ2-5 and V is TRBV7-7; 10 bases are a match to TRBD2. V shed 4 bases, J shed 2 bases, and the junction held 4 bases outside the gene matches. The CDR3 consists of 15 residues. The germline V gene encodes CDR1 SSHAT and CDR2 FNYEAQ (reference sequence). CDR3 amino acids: CASSYRTSGQETQYF. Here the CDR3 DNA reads TGTGCCAGCAGCTATCGGACTAGCGGACAAGAGACCCAGTACTTC.

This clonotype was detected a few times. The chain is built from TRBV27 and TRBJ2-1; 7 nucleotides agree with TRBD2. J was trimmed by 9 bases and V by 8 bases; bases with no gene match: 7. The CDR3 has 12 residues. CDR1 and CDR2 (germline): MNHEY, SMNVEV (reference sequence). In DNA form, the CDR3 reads TGTGCCAGCGGGAAGACTAGCCGTGAGCAGTTCTTC. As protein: CASGKTSREQFF.

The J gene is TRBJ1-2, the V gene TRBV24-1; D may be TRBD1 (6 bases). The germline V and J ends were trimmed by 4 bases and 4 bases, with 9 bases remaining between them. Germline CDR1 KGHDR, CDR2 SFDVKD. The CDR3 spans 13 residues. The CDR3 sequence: CATSEGQSYGYTF. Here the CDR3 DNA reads TGTGCCACCAGTGAAGGACAGAGCTATGGCTACACCTTC.

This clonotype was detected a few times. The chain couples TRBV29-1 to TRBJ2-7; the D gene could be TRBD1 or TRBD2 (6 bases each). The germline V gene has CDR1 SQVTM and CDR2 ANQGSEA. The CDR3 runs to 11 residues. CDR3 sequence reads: CAGGQTYEQYF. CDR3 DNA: TGCGCTGGGGGGCAGACCTACGAGCAGTACTTC.

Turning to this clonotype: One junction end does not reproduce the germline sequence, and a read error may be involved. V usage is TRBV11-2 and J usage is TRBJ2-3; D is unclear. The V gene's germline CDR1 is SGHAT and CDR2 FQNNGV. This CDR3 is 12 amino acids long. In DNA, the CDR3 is TGTGCCAACAGCCCCTGGCCGGATACGCAGTATTTT. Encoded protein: CANSPWPDTQYF.

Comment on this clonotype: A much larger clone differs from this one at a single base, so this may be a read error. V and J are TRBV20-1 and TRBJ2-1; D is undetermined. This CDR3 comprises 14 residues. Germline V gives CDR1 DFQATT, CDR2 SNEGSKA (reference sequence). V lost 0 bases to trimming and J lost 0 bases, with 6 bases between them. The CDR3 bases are TGCAGTGCTAGAGAGACGAGCTCCTACAATGAGCAGTTCTTC. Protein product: CSARETSSYNEQFF.

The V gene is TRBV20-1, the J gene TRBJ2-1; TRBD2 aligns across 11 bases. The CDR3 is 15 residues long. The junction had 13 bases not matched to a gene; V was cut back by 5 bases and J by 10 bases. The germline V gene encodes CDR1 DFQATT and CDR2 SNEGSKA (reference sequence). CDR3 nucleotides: TGCAGTGCTCTCCTGGTAGCGGGAGGGCCGGGGGAGCAGTTCTTC. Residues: CSALLVAGGPGEQFF.

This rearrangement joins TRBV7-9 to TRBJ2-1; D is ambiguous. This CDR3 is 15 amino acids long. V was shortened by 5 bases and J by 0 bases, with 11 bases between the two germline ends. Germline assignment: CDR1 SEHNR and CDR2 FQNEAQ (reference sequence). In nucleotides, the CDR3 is TGTGCCAGCAGCCCAGACACCGTCTCCTACAATGAGCAGTTCTTC. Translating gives CASSPDTVSYNEQFF.